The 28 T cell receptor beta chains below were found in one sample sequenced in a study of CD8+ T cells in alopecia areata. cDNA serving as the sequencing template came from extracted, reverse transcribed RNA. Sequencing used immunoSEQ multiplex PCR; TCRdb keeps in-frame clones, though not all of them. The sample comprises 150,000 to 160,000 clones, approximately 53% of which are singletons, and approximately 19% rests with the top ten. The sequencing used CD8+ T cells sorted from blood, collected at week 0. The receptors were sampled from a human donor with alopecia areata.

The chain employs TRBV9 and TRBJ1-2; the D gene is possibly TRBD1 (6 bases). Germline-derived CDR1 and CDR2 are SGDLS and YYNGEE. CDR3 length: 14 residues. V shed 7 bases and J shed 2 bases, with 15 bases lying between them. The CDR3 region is CASGLGGRNYGYTF. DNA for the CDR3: TGTGCCAGCGGCTTAGGGGGTAGGAACTATGGCTACACCTTC.

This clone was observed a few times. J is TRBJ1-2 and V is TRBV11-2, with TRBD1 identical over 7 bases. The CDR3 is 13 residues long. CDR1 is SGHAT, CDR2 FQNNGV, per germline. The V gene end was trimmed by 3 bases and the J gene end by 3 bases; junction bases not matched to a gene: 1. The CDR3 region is CASSLGQYYGYTF. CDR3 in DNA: TGTGCCAGCAGCTTGGGACAGTACTATGGCTACACCTTC. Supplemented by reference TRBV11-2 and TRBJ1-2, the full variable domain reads EAGVAQSPRYKIIEKRQSVAFWCNPISGHATLYWYQQILGQGPKLLIQFQNNGVVDDSQLPKDRFSAERLKGVDSTLKIQPAKLEDSAVYLCASSLGQYYGYTFGSGTRLTVV.

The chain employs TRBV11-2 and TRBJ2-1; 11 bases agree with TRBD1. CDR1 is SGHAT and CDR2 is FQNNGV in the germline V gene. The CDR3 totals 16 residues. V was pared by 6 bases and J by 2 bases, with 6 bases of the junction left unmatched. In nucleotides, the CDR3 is TGTGCCAGCAGACCAGGACAGGGGGCTACCTACAATGAGCAGTTCTTC. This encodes CASRPGQGATYNEQFF.

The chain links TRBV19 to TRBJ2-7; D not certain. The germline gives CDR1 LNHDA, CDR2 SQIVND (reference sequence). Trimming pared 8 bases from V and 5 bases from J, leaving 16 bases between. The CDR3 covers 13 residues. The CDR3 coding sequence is TGTGCCAGTCAAAAACAGAAGAGCCACGAGCAGTACTTC. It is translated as CASQKQKSHEQYF.

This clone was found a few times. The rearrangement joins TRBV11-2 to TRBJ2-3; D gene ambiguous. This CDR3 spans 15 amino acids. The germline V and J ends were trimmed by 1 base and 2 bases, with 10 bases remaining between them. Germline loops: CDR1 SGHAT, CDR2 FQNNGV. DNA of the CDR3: TGTGCCAGCAGCTTAGCTTTTTGGGACACAGATACGCAGTATTTT. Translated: CASSLAFWDTDTQYF.

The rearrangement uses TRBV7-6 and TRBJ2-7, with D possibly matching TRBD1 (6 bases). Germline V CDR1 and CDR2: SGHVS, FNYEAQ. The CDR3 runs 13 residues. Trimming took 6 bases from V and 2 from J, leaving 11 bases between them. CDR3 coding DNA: TGTGCCAGCAGTCCTGGACAGCCCTACGAGCAGTACTTC. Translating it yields CASSPGQPYEQYF.

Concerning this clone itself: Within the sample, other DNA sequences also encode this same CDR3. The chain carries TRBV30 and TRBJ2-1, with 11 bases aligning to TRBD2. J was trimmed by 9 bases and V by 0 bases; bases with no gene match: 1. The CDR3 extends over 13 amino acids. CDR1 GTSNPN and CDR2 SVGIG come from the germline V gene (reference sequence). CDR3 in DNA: TGTGCCTGGAGTGTTAGCGGGGGGGCTGAGCAGTTCTTC. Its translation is CAWSVSGGAEQFF. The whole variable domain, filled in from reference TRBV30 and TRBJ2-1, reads SQTIHQWPATLVQPVGSPLSLECTVEGTSNPNLYWYRQAAGRGLQLLFYSVGIGQISSEVPQNLSASRPQDRQFILSSKKLLLSDSGFYLCAWSVSGGAEQFFGPGTRLTVL.

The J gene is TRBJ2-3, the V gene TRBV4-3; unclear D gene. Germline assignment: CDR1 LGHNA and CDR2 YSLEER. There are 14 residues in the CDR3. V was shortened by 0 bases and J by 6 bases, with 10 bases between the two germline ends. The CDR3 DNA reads TGCGCCAGCAGCCAAGATTCGGTGGGTGATACGCAGTATTTT. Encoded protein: CASSQDSVGDTQYF.

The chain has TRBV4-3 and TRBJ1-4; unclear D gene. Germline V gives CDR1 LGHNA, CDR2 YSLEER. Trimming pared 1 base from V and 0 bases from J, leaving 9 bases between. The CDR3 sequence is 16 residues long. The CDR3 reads CASSQAGPTTNEKLFF. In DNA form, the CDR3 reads TGCGCCAGCAGCCAAGCAGGACCTACAACTAATGAAAAACTGTTTTTT.

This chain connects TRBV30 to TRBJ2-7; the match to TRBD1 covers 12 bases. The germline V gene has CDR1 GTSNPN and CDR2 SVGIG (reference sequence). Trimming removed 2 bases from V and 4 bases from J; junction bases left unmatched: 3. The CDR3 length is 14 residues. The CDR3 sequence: CAWSWGQGAYEQYF. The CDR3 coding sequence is TGTGCCTGGAGTTGGGGACAGGGGGCTTACGAGCAGTACTTC.

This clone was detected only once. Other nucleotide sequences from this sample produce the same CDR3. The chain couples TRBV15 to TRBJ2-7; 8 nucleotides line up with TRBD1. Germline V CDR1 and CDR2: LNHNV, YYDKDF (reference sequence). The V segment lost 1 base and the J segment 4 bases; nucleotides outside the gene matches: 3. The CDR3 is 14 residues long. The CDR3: CATSRGTGGYEQYF. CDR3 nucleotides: TGTGCCACCAGCAGAGGCACAGGGGGTTACGAGCAGTACTTC.

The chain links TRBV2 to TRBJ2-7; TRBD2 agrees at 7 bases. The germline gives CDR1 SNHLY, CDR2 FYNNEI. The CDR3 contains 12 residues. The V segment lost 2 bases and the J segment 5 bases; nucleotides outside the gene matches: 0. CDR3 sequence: CASSESGDEQYF. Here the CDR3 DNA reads TGTGCCAGCAGTGAAAGCGGGGACGAGCAGTACTTC.

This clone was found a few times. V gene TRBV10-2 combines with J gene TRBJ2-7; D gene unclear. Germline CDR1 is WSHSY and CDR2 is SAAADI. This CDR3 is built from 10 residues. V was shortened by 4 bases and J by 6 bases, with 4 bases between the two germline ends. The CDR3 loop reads CASSAGEQYF. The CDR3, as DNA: TGCGCCAGCAGTGCCGGCGAGCAGTACTTC.

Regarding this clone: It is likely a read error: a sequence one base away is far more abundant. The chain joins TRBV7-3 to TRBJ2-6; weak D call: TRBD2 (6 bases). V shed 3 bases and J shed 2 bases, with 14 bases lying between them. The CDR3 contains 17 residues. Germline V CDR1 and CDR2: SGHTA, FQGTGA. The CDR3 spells CASSFTGPGAGANVLTF. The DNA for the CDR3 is TGTGCCAGCAGCTTTACTGGACCGGGGGCTGGGGCCAACGTCCTGACTTTC.

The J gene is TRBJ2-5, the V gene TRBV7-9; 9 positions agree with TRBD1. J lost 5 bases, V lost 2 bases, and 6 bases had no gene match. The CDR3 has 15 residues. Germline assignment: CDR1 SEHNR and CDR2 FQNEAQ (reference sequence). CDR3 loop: CASSLLDRGRETQYF. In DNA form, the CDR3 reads TGTGCCAGCAGCTTATTGGACAGGGGAAGGGAGACCCAGTACTTC.

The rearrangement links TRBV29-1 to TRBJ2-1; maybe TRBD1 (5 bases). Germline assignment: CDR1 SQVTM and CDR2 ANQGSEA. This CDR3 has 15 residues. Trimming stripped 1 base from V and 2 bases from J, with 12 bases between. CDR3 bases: TGCAGCGTTGAAGGTGGGGCTACCCCCTACAATGAGCAGTTCTTC. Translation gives CSVEGGATPYNEQFF.

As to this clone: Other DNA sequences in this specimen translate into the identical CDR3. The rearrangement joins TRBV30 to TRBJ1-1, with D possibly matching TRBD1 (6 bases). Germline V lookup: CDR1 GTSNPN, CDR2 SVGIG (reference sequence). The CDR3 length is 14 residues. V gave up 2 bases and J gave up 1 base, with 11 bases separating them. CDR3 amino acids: CAWSFGGANTEAFF. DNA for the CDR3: TGTGCCTGGAGTTTCGGGGGCGCGAACACTGAAGCTTTCTTT. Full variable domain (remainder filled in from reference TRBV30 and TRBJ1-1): SQTIHQWPATLVQPVGSPLSLECTVEGTSNPNLYWYRQAAGRGLQLLFYSVGIGQISSEVPQNLSASRPQDRQFILSSKKLLLSDSGFYLCAWSFGGANTEAFFGQGTRLTVV.

CDR3 sequence: CASSAGGGYEQYF. The CDR3 DNA is TGTGCCAGCAGCGCAGGAGGGGGCTACGAGCAGTACTTC. V and J are TRBV11-2 and TRBJ2-7; D tentatively reads TRBD1 or TRBD2 (6 bases each). Germline V gives CDR1 SGHAT, CDR2 FQNNGV. The germline V and J ends were trimmed by 5 bases and 3 bases, with 11 bases remaining between them. CDR3 length: 13 amino acids.

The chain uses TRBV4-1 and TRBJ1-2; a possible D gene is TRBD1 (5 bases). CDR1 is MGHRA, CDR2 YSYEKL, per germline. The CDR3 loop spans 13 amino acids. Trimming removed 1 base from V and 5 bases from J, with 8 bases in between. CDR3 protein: CASSQARGYGYTF. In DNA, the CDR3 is TGCGCCAGCAGCCAAGCCCGGGGGTATGGCTACACCTTC.

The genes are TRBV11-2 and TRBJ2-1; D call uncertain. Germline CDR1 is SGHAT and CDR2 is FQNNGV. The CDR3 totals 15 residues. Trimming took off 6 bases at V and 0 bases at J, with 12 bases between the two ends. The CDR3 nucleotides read TGTGCCAGCAGTGGGGAACAGAGCTCCTACAATGAGCAGTTCTTC. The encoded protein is CASSGEQSSYNEQFF.

The CDR3 is CASSLSITTEAFF. The CDR3 coding sequence is TGTGCCAGCAGTTTATCGATAACAACTGAAGCTTTCTTT. V is TRBV27 and J is TRBJ1-1; D is uncertain. The CDR3 sequence is 13 residues long. Germline V gene data show CDR1 as MNHEY and CDR2 as SMNVEV (reference sequence). V dropped 0 bases and J dropped 5 bases, with 7 bases sitting between them.

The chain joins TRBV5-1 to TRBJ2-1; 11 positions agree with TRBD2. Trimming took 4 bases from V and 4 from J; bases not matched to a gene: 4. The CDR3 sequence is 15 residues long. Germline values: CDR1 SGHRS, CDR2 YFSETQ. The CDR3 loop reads CASSLAGGQYNEQFF. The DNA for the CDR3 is TGCGCCAGCAGCCTAGCGGGGGGCCAATACAATGAGCAGTTCTTC.

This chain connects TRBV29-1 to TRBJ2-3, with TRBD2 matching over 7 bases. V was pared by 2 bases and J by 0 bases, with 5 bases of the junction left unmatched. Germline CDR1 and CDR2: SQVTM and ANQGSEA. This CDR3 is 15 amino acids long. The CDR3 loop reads CSVESLAASTDTQYF. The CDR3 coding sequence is TGCAGCGTTGAATCCCTAGCGGCTAGCACAGATACGCAGTATTTT.

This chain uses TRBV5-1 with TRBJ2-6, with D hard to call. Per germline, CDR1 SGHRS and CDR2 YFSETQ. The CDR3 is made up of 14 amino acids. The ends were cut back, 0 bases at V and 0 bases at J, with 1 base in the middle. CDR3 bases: TGCGCCAGCAGCTTGGTCTCTGGGGCCAACGTCCTGACTTTC. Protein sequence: CASSLVSGANVLTF.

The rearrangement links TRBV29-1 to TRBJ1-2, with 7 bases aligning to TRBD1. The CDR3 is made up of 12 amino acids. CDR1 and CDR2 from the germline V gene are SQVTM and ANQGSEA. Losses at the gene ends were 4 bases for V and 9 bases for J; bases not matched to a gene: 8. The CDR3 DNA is TGCAGCGTTGTGAACCGACAGGGAAGCTACACCTTC. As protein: CSVVNRQGSYTF.

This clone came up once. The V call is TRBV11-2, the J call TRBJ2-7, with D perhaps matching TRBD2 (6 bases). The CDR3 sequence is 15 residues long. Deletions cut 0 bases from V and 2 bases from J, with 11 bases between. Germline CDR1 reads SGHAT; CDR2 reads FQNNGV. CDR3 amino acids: CASSLEASATYEQYF. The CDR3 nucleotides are TGTGCCAGCAGCTTAGAGGCTAGCGCGACCTACGAGCAGTACTTC.

CDR3 amino acids: CASSVANTPIYGYTF. As DNA, the CDR3 is TGTGCCAGCAGCGTAGCCAACACTCCCATTTATGGCTACACCTTC. V gene TRBV9 combines with J gene TRBJ1-2; D is ambiguous. V lost 0 bases and J lost 5, with 14 bases in between. The CDR3 is 15 residues long. CDR1 and CDR2 from the germline V gene are SGDLS and YYNGEE.

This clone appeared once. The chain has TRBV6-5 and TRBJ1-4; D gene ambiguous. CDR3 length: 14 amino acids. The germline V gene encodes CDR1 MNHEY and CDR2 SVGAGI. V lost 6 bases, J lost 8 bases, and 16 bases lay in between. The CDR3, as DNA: TGTGCCAGCAGCACAAGTCGTGGTGAGGAAAAACTGTTTTTT. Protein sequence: CASSTSRGEEKLFF.